The 9 T cell receptor beta chains listed next were all sequenced from one sample in a study of OX40 agonist ivuxolimab in advanced cancers. Receptors were amplified or captured by the immunoSEQ multiplex PCR assay. This is the immuneACCESS table as TCRdb keeps it, with only in-frame sequences that have V and J called. A part of the clones is gone; compared with another copy, unresolved V genes explain less than half, and the rest is unexplained. In this sample the table shows around 66,000 clones, roughly 87% of which occur a single time. In total, the top ten clones hold 2% of the sample. The sample in question was CD4+ or CD8+ T cells sorted from blood, obtained in a trial of the OX40 agonist ivuxolimab. Every receptor here comes from an adult with an advanced solid tumor such as melanoma, head and neck, liver or kidney cancer.

A single count supports this clone. V is TRBV7-2 and J is TRBJ2-4; D gene ambiguous. The CDR3 loop spans 14 amino acids. V gave up 1 base and J gave up 8 bases, with 12 bases separating them. Germline V gives CDR1 SGHTA, CDR2 FQGNSA. CDR3 residues: CASSLGHPVDIQYF. In nucleotides, the CDR3 is TGTGCCAGCAGCTTAGGGCACCCGGTAGACATTCAGTACTTC.

The chain couples TRBV27 to TRBJ1-2; 8 bases are a match to TRBD1. This CDR3 is 16 amino acids long. The ends lost 4 bases at V and 1 base at J; junction bases unmatched: 8. Germline V CDR1 and CDR2: MNHEY, SMNVEV (reference sequence). CDR3 protein: CASSYRSTGGNYGYTF. CDR3 nucleotide sequence: TGTGCCAGCAGTTACCGATCAACAGGGGGTAACTATGGCTACACCTTC.

The chain has TRBV5-1 and TRBJ2-5, with TRBD1 matching over 8 bases. The CDR3 sequence is 14 residues long. The V and J ends lost 4 bases and 1 base, in that order; junction bases with no gene match: 3. CDR1 and CDR2 (germline): SGHRS, YFSETQ. CDR3 protein: CASSIDRGQETQYF. The CDR3 coding sequence is TGCGCCAGCAGCATCGACAGGGGCCAAGAGACCCAGTACTTC.

The chain links TRBV30 to TRBJ2-7; D gene uncertain. Germline assignment: CDR1 GTSNPN and CDR2 SVGIG (reference sequence). The V end lost 5 bases, the J end lost 4 bases, and 9 bases lay between the germline ends. This CDR3 has 11 residues. DNA of the CDR3: TGTGCCTGGGACACACAGTACGAGCAGTACTTC. Translation: CAWDTQYEQYF.

The rearrangement uses TRBV28 and TRBJ1-3; D may be TRBD1 (6 bases). V lost 7 bases and J lost 0, with 7 bases in between. Germline V gene data show CDR1 as MDHEN and CDR2 as SYDVKM. The CDR3 runs 13 residues. CDR3 bases: TGTGCCAGCAAGGGGGGCTCTGGAAACACCATATATTTT. This codes for CASKGGSGNTIYF. Full variable domain (outside the CDR3, taken from reference TRBV28 and TRBJ1-3): DVKVTQSSRYLVKRTGEKVFLECVQDMDHENMFWYRQDPGLGLRLIYFSYDVKMKEKGDIPEGYSVSREKKERFSLILESASTNQTSMYLCASKGGSGNTIYFGEGSWLTVV.

The rearrangement uses TRBV28 and TRBJ2-6, with TRBD1 as a possible D gene (6 bases). Trimming removed 4 bases from V and 2 bases from J, with 12 bases in between. The V gene's germline CDR1 is MDHEN and CDR2 SYDVKM. The CDR3 runs 16 residues. CDR3 region: CASSSYRVPGANVLTF. The CDR3 bases are TGTGCCAGCAGTTCCTACAGGGTTCCTGGGGCCAACGTCCTGACTTTC.

This rearrangement joins TRBV2 to TRBJ1-4; tentatively, D is TRBD1 (6 bases). With 8 bases removed from V and 8 bases from J, the gap between germline ends came to 18 bases. This CDR3 comprises 14 residues. Per germline, CDR1 SNHLY and CDR2 FYNNEI. Here the CDR3 DNA reads TGTGCCAGCGGCAAAACAGGGAGAATCGAAAAACTGTTTTTT. The encoded protein is CASGKTGRIEKLFF.

The rearrangement joins TRBV27 to TRBJ1-6; D ambiguous. CDR1 and CDR2 (germline): MNHEY, SMNVEV (reference sequence). The CDR3 runs to 16 residues. Trimming removed 6 bases at V and 5 bases at J, with 17 bases between. The CDR3 DNA is TGTGCCAGCAGCCTCGTAGCGCAGAACCATAATTCACCCCTCCACTTT. This gives the protein CASSLVAQNHNSPLHF.

CDR3 coding DNA: TGTGCCAGCAGCGCACGAGGGGGAATGGAGAATGAGCAGTTCTTC. It encodes CASSARGGMENEQFF. The V call is TRBV6-1, the J call TRBJ2-1, with D perhaps TRBD1 (6 bases). The V end lost 6 bases, the J end lost 7 bases, and 19 bases lay between the germline ends. The CDR3 is 15 amino acids. CDR1 MNHNS and CDR2 SASEGT come from the germline V gene.